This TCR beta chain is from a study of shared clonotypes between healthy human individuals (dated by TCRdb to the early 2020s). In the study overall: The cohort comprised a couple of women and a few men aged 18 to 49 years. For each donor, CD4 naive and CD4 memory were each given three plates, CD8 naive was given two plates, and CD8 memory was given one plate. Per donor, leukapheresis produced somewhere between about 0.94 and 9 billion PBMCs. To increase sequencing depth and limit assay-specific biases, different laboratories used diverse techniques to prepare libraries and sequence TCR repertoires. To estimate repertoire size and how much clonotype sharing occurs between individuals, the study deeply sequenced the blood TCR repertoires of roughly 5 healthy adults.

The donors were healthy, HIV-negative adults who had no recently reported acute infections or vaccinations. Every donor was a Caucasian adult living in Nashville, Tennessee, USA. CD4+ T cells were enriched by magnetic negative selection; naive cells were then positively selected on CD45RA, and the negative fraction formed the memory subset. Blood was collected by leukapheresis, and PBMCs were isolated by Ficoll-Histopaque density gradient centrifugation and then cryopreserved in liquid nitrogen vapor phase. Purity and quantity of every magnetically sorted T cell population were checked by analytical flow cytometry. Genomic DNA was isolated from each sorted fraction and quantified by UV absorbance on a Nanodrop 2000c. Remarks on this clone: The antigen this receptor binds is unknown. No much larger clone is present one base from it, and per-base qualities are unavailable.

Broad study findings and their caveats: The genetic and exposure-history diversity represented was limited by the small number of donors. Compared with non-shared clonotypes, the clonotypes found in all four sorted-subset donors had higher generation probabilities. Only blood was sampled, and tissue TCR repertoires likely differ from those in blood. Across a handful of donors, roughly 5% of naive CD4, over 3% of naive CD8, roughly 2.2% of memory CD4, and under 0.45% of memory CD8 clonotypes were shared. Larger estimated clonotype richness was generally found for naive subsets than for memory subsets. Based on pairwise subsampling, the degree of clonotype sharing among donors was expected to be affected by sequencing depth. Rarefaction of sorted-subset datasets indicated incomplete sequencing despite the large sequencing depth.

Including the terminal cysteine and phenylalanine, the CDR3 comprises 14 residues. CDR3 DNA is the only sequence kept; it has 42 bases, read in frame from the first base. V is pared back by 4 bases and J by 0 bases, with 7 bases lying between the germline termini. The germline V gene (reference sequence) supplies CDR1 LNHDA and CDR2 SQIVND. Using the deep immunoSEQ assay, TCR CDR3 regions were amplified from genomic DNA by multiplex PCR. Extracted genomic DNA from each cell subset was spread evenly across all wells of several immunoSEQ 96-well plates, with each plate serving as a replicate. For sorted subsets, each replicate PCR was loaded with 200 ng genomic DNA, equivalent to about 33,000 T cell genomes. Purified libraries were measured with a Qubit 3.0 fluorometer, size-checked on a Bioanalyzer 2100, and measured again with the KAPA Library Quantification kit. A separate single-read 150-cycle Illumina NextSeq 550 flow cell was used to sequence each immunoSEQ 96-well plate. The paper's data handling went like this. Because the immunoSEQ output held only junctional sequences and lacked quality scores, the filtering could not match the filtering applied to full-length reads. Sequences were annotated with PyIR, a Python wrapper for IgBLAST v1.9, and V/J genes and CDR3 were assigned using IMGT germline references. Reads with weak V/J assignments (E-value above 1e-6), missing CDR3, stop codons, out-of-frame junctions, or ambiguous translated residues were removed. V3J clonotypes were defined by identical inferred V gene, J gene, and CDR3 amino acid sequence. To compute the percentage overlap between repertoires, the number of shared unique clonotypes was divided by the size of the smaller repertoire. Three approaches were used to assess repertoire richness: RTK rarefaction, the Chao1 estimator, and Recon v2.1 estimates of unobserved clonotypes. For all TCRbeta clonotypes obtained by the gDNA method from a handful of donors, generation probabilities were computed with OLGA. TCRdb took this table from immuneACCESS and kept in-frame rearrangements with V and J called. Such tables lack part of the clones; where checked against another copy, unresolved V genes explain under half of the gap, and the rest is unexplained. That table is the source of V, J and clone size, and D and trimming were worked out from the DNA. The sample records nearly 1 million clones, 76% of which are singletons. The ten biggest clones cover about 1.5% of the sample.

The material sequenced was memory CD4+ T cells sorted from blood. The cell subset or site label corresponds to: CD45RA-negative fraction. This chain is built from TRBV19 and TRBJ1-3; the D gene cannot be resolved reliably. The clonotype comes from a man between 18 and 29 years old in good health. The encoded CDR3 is CASSKLSSGNTIYF. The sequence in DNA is TGTGCCAGTAGTAAGCTAAGCTCTGGAAACACCATATATTTT.